The 25 T cell receptor beta chains given below trace back to one sample, sequenced in a study of graft-versus-host responses after intestinal transplantation. Produced via immunoSEQ multiplex PCR; TCRdb's table is partial and in-frame only. Of about a thousand clones listed, under 90% are singletons. Graft tissue processing released intraepithelial and lamina propria lymphocytes. Sequenced here: ileum tissue, sampled around 3.5 months after intestinal transplant. The receptors here all came from a human patient who received an intestinal transplant, so some T cells may come from the graft donor.

The genes are TRBV6-1 and TRBJ2-7; weak D call: TRBD2 (5 bases). CDR3 length: 14 residues. Trimming removed 3 bases at V and 3 bases at J, with 12 bases between. CDR1 MNHNS and CDR2 SASEGT come from the germline V gene. The CDR3 loop reads CASSDGGRHYEQYF. The DNA for the CDR3 is TGTGCCAGCAGTGATGGAGGCCGCCACTACGAGCAGTACTTC.

The chain has TRBV7-2 and TRBJ2-7; maybe TRBD2 (5 bases). The CDR3 spans 14 residues. Germline V lookup: CDR1 SGHTA, CDR2 FQGNSA. The ends were cut back, 1 base at V and 3 bases at J, with 10 bases in the middle. The DNA of the CDR3 is TGTGCCAGCAGCTTAGGTCTAGCAAGCTACGAGCAGTACTTC. It encodes CASSLGLASYEQYF.

In its sample, this clone was seen once. The V and J genes are TRBV7-2 and TRBJ2-5; weak D call: TRBD2 (6 bases). The J call may not be correct, given that the DNA end is closer to TRBJ2-7. In germline, CDR1 is SGHTA, CDR2 FQGNSA. The CDR3 is made up of 13 amino acids. The CDR3, as DNA: TGTGCCAGCAGCCTTATAGCGGCCTACGAGCAGTACTTC. It codes for CASSLIAAYEQYF.

The rearrangement joins TRBV6-6 to TRBJ1-5; D call uncertain. Germline V gene data show CDR1 as MNHNY and CDR2 as SVGAGI (reference sequence). The CDR3 runs to 13 residues. Trimming stripped 0 bases from V and 6 bases from J, with 6 bases between. CDR3 nucleotides: TGTGCCAGCAGTTACTCTTGGGGTCAGCCCCAGCATTTT. Residues: CASSYSWGQPQHF.

V and J are TRBV28 and TRBJ2-7; the match to TRBD1 covers 7 bases. V lost 3 bases and J lost 1; bases outside the gene matches: 9. The V gene's germline CDR1 is MDHEN and CDR2 SYDVKM. The CDR3 loop spans 16 amino acids. CDR3 coding DNA: TGTGCCAGCAGTTTGGTTAGGGACAGATTATCCTACGAGCAGTACTTC. Encoded protein: CASSLVRDRLSYEQYF.

This clone is a singleton in its sample. The J gene is TRBJ2-7, the V gene TRBV5-5; possible D gene TRBD2, 5 bases. V lost 4 bases and J lost 3, with 14 bases in between. The germline V gene has CDR1 SGHKS and CDR2 YYEKEE (reference sequence). This CDR3 has 14 amino acids. The CDR3, as DNA: TGTGCCAGCAGCGCAATGGATAGCGTCTACGAGCAGTACTTC. Translation gives CASSAMDSVYEQYF. The complete variable domain, with remaining parts taken from reference TRBV5-5 and TRBJ2-7, reads DAGVTQSPTHLIKTRGQQVTLRCSPISGHKSVSWYQQVLGQGPQFIFQYYEKEERGRGNFPDRFSARQFPNYSSELNVNALLLGDSALYLCASSAMDSVYEQYFGPGTRLTVT.

The chain has TRBV25-1 and TRBJ2-7, with TRBD1 identical over 7 bases. Per the germline V gene, CDR1 is MGHDK and CDR2 is SYGVNS. This CDR3 has 13 residues. With V trimmed by 4 bases and J by 0 bases, 0 bases remained unmatched. The CDR3 sequence: CASSGDSSYEQYF. The CDR3 DNA follows: TGTGCCAGCAGTGGGGACAGCTCCTACGAGCAGTACTTC.

CDR3: CASSLGLRSYEQYF. The CDR3 DNA follows: TGTGCCAGCAGCTTAGGGTTGCGGTCCTACGAGCAGTACTTC. The genes are TRBV7-2 and TRBJ2-7; the D is unclear. Per the germline V gene, CDR1 is SGHTA and CDR2 is FQGNSA. CDR3 length: 14 residues. The V and J ends lost 1 base and 1 base respectively, with 8 bases between them.

This chain joins TRBV6-5 and TRBJ2-7; D is undetermined. From germline, CDR1 is MNHEY and CDR2 SVGAGI. Trimming stripped 0 bases from V and 6 bases from J, with 12 bases between. The CDR3 has 14 residues. CDR3: CASSYSPYLGEQYF. DNA of the CDR3: TGTGCCAGCAGTTACTCCCCATACCTTGGCGAGCAGTACTTC.

The rearrangement links TRBV7-9 to TRBJ1-1; D possibly corresponds to TRBD1 (5 bases). The germline gives CDR1 SEHNR, CDR2 FQNEAQ (reference sequence). The CDR3 covers 16 residues. V gave up 6 bases and J gave up 1 base, with 18 bases separating them. The CDR3 loop reads CASSLKRMQGNTEAFF. The CDR3, as DNA: TGTGCCAGCAGTCTTAAACGCATGCAGGGGAACACTGAAGCTTTCTTT.

The rearrangement links TRBV27 to TRBJ2-7; weak D call: TRBD1 (7 bases). The germline V gene encodes CDR1 MNHEY and CDR2 SMNVEV (reference sequence). The V end was cut by 3 bases, the J end by 4 bases, with 10 bases between. The CDR3 loop spans 13 amino acids. This chain's CDR3 is CASSFAGGYEQYF. Here the CDR3 DNA reads TGTGCCAGCAGTTTCGCAGGGGGGTACGAGCAGTACTTC.

The V call is TRBV28, the J call TRBJ2-7; D perhaps matches TRBD1 (6 bases). Germline-derived CDR1 and CDR2 are MDHEN and SYDVKM. V was trimmed by 2 bases and J by 4 bases, leaving 6 bases between them. The length of the CDR3 is 12 residues. The CDR3 is CASSLDRYEQYF. CDR3 nucleotide sequence: TGTGCCAGCAGTTTAGACAGGTACGAGCAGTACTTC. The full variable domain, rest sourced from reference TRBV28 and TRBJ2-7, is DVKVTQSSRYLVKRTGEKVFLECVQDMDHENMFWYRQDPGLGLRLIYFSYDVKMKEKGDIPEGYSVSREKKERFSLILESASTNQTSMYLCASSLDRYEQYFGPGTRLTVT.

This clone was seen only once. The chain links TRBV7-9 to TRBJ2-3; 8 bases map to TRBD1. Trimming removed 5 bases from V and 2 bases from J; junction bases left unmatched: 6. The CDR3 length is 15 residues. CDR1 is SEHNR and CDR2 is FQNEAQ in the germline V gene (reference sequence). CDR3 amino acids: CASSARDRTTDTQYF. Here the CDR3 DNA reads TGTGCCAGCAGCGCCCGGGACAGGACCACAGATACGCAGTATTTT.

The rearrangement uses TRBV5-1 and TRBJ1-5; TRBD1 matches 7 bases. The CDR3 extends over 14 amino acids. Germline V gene lookup returns CDR1 SGHRS and CDR2 YFSETQ. Losses at the gene ends were 1 base for V and 2 bases for J; bases not matched to a gene: 0. Here the CDR3 reads CASSLTGGNQPQHF. CDR3 coding DNA: TGCGCCAGCAGCTTGACAGGGGGCAATCAGCCCCAGCATTTT. Filled out from reference TRBV5-1 and TRBJ1-5, the complete variable domain reads KAGVTQTPRYLIKTRGQQVTLSCSPISGHRSVSWYQQTPGQGLQFLFEYFSETQRNKGNFPGRFSGRQFSNSRSEMNVSTLELGDSALYLCASSLTGGNQPQHFGDGTRLSIL.

CDR3 loop: CASTGTDYGYTF. The DNA of the CDR3 is TGTGCCAGCACCGGGACGGACTATGGCTACACCTTC. This rearrangement joins TRBV5-4 to TRBJ1-2; perhaps TRBD1 as D (5 bases). The CDR3 consists of 12 residues. Trimming took off 6 bases at V and 3 bases at J, with 9 bases between the two ends. CDR1 SGHNT and CDR2 YYREEE come from the germline V gene (reference sequence).

The V gene is TRBV7-2, the J gene TRBJ2-3; TRBD2 aligns across 7 bases. CDR3 length: 16 amino acids. CDR1 is SGHTA and CDR2 is FQGNSA in the germline V gene. V lost 5 bases to trimming and J lost 6 bases; unmatched junction nucleotides: 14. The CDR3 loop is CASSPILASAGDTQYF. CDR3 nucleotides: TGTGCCAGCAGCCCGATACTAGCGTCCGCGGGCGATACGCAGTATTTT.

The chain uses TRBV5-1 and TRBJ2-1; 7 positions match TRBD2. The CDR3 has 15 amino acids. Germline-derived CDR1 and CDR2 are SGHRS and YFSETQ. The J segment lost 0 bases and the V segment lost 0 bases, leaving 0 bases of the junction unmatched. The CDR3 reads CASSLGGSSYNEQFF. The CDR3 nucleotides are TGCGCCAGCAGCTTGGGCGGGAGCTCCTACAATGAGCAGTTCTTC.

The gene calls are TRBV27 and TRBJ2-1, with D tentatively TRBD2 (5 bases). Trimming pared 0 bases from V and 0 bases from J, leaving 9 bases between. The germline V gene has CDR1 MNHEY and CDR2 SMNVEV (reference sequence). This CDR3 spans 16 amino acids. The CDR3 sequence: CASSLSGGYSYNEQFF. In DNA, the CDR3 is TGTGCCAGCAGTTTATCGGGCGGGTACTCCTACAATGAGCAGTTCTTC.

The V call is TRBV4-2, the J call TRBJ2-7; 8 bases match TRBD2. CDR1 is LGHNA, CDR2 YNFKEQ, per germline. The CDR3 has 15 amino acids. V lost 0 bases and J lost 0; bases outside the gene matches: 1. CDR3: CASSQESGSSYEQYF. The DNA of the CDR3 is TGTGCCAGCAGCCAAGAAAGCGGGAGCTCCTACGAGCAGTACTTC.

The V gene is TRBV7-2, the J gene TRBJ2-3; no definite D call. The V gene lost 5 bases and the J gene lost 1 base, with 10 bases spanning the gap. This CDR3 comprises 14 residues. Germline loops: CDR1 SGHTA, CDR2 FQGNSA. This chain's CDR3 is CASSPVRGTDTQYF. Here the CDR3 DNA reads TGTGCCAGCAGCCCCGTCCGGGGCACAGATACGCAGTATTTT.

The chain employs TRBV28 and TRBJ2-7; 10 bases agree with TRBD1. The CDR3 is 15 residues long. Per germline, CDR1 MDHEN and CDR2 SYDVKM. V trimming: 5 bases; J trimming: 5 bases; junction bases outside the gene matches: 9. The CDR3 loop is CASSPPPGQGHEQYF. CDR3 in DNA: TGTGCCAGCAGTCCCCCGCCGGGACAGGGGCACGAGCAGTACTTC.

The chain couples TRBV27 to TRBJ2-7; the D gene is possibly TRBD2 (6 bases). This CDR3 comprises 15 residues. The germline gives CDR1 MNHEY, CDR2 SMNVEV (reference sequence). V was trimmed by 4 bases and J by 5 bases, leaving 18 bases between them. The DNA for the CDR3 is TGTGCCAGCAGTTCCTCCCAGGGACTTTCCCACGAGCAGTACTTC. Amino acid sequence: CASSSSQGLSHEQYF.

This chain uses TRBV6-1 with TRBJ1-1, with D tentatively TRBD1 (5 bases). Trimming shortened V by 4 bases and J by 5 bases, and 14 bases separated the two germline ends. The CDR3 extends over 14 amino acids. In germline, CDR1 is MNHNS, CDR2 SASEGT. The CDR3 region is CASSAVRGTTEAFF. The CDR3 coding sequence is TGTGCCAGCAGTGCTGTAAGGGGTACTACTGAAGCTTTCTTT.

A word on this clone: Relative to the germline gene, one junction end is altered; a read error may explain this. The chain is built from TRBV7-8 and TRBJ2-3, with a tentative D call TRBD2 (5 bases). Germline V gene lookup returns CDR1 SGHVS and CDR2 FQNEAQ. This CDR3 is 15 amino acids long. CDR3 sequence (DNA): TGTGCCGGCAGCTTGACGCGGGTTAGCACAGATACGCAGTATTTT. This gives the protein CAGSLTRVSTDTQYF. Based on the CDR3 plus reference TRBV7-8 and TRBJ2-3, the full variable domain is GAGVSQSPRYKVAKRGQDVALRCDPISGHVSLFWYQQALGQGPEFLTYFQNEAQLDKSGLPSDRFFAERPEGSVSTLKIQRTQQEDSAVYLCAGSLTRVSTDTQYFGPGTRLTVL.

The chain uses TRBV7-9 and TRBJ2-2, with D possibly being TRBD1 (5 bases). This CDR3 is 14 amino acids long. V dropped 4 bases and J dropped 0 bases, with 6 bases sitting between them. Germline assignment: CDR1 SEHNR and CDR2 FQNEAQ (reference sequence). The CDR3 sequence is CASSWTTNTGELFF. The CDR3 DNA sequence: TGTGCCAGCAGCTGGACAACGAACACCGGGGAGCTGTTTTTT.